These 24 T cell receptor beta chains were all obtained from the same sample, sequenced in a study of cytomegalovirus exposure and HLA in healthy donors. PCR was performed using 60 Vbeta and 13 Jbeta primers. TCRdb's table, derived via immunoSEQ multiplex PCR, lists solely in-frame clones and lacks some. The sample holds a few hundred thousand clones, 65% to 90% seen once. Specimen: PBMCs. These receptor sequences come from a girl aged 10-17 years in good health and CMV-seronegative.

The rearrangement links TRBV4-1 to TRBJ1-2; 7 bases line up with TRBD1. Germline V gene data show CDR1 as MGHRA and CDR2 as YSYEKL. V shed 0 bases and J 2 bases; nucleotides not matched to a gene: 9. The length of the CDR3 is 17 residues. The CDR3 nucleotides read TGCGCCAGCAGCCAAGATCAAGGGGACAGAATAAACTATGGCTACACCTTC. Protein: CASSQDQGDRINYGYTF.

The chain carries TRBV27 and TRBJ1-6, with D unresolved. The CDR3 consists of 14 residues. The V end lost 4 bases, the J end lost 6 bases, and 10 bases lay between the germline ends. CDR1 is MNHEY and CDR2 is SMNVEV in the germline V gene (reference sequence). In nucleotides, the CDR3 is TGTGCCAGCAGTTACGAGGTTACTAATTCACCCCTCCACTTT. This encodes CASSYEVTNSPLHF.

Turning to this clone: Germline and junction disagree at one end, which may indicate a read error. This sequence joins TRBV5-4 and TRBJ2-7, with TRBD2 matching over 10 bases. The CDR3 length is 15 residues. The germline V gene has CDR1 SGHNT and CDR2 YYREEE (reference sequence). The CDR3 nucleotides read TGTGCCAGCAGCGCTGGGGGACTAGCGACCTACGGGCAGTACTTC. Its translation: CASSAGGLATYGQYF.

The rearrangement uses TRBV23-1 and TRBJ1-5, with D perhaps matching TRBD1 (5 bases). TRBV23-1 falls under the ORF class, with uncertain function. V was clipped by 0 bases and J by 3 bases, with 12 bases between them. CDR3 size: 16 residues. The CDR3 nucleotides are TGCGCCAGCAGTCAATCGATACTACAGGACAATCAGCCCCAGCATTTT. This translates into CASSQSILQDNQPQHF.

This chain uses TRBV6-1 with TRBJ1-5; 11 bases fit TRBD1. Looked up from germline, CDR1 is MNHNS and CDR2 is SASEGT. Trimming at V came to 5 bases and at J to 4 bases, leaving 1 base not matched to a gene. The CDR3 is 14 residues long. In DNA, the CDR3 is TGTGCCAGCAGTTGGGACAGGGGGAATCAGCCCCAGCATTTT. This codes for CASSWDRGNQPQHF.

In DNA, the CDR3 is TGTGCCAGCAGTCCCGGGACAGTCAACACTGAAGCTTTCTTT. The encoded protein is CASSPGTVNTEAFF. The V call is TRBV28, the J call TRBJ1-1; 7 nucleotides line up with TRBD1. CDR3 size: 14 residues. CDR1 is MDHEN and CDR2 is SYDVKM in the germline V gene. V lost 5 bases and J lost 2; bases outside the gene matches: 5.

This clone has a handful of counts. The genes are TRBV4-1 and TRBJ1-4; D may be TRBD1 (5 bases). The CDR3 extends over 17 amino acids. Germline lookup yields CDR1 MGHRA and CDR2 YSYEKL. V was pared by 0 bases and J by 5 bases, with 16 bases between. The CDR3 nucleotides read TGCGCCAGCAGCCAAGAAGGAGGGGTGAGGAGCAATGAAAAACTGTTTTTT. Translating gives CASSQEGGVRSNEKLFF.

This clone was seen just once. The rearrangement uses TRBV19 and TRBJ1-2; no definite D call. CDR3 length: 11 residues. Germline CDR1 LNHDA, CDR2 SQIVND (reference sequence). Trimming took 7 bases from V and 4 from J, leaving 7 bases between them. The CDR3 loop reads CASKETYGYTF. The CDR3 DNA reads TGTGCCAGTAAGGAGACCTATGGCTACACCTTC. The whole variable domain, filled in from reference TRBV19 and TRBJ1-2, reads DGGITQSPKYLFRKEGQNVTLSCEQNLNHDAMYWYRQDPGQGLRLIYYSQIVNDFQKGDIAEGYSVSREKKESFPLTVTSAQKNPTAFYLCASKETYGYTFGSGTRLTVV.

The rearrangement uses TRBV6-6 and TRBJ2-7, with TRBD2 matching 9 bases. CDR1 is MNHNY, CDR2 SVGAGI, per germline (reference sequence). CDR3 length equals 13 residues. After removal of 6 bases from V and 5 bases from J, the junction contained 5 bases not matched to a gene. CDR3 protein: CASRTAGGHEQYF. CDR3 sequence (DNA): TGTGCCAGCAGGACAGCGGGGGGCCACGAGCAGTACTTC.

The CDR3 spells CASRRQGLNTEAFF. The CDR3 DNA follows: TGTGCCAGCAGAAGACAGGGATTGAACACTGAAGCTTTCTTT. The chain links TRBV2 to TRBJ1-1, with 7 nucleotides matching TRBD1. The J segment lost 0 bases and the V segment lost 6 bases, leaving 4 bases of the junction unmatched. The CDR3 has 14 residues. Germline CDR1 SNHLY, CDR2 FYNNEI.

This clone came up a few times. This chain links TRBV5-1 with TRBJ2-7, with a possible D match to TRBD2 (5 bases). This CDR3 is 11 amino acids long. In germline, CDR1 is SGHRS, CDR2 YFSETQ. V was trimmed by 5 bases and J by 4 bases, leaving 7 bases between them. The CDR3 loop is CASRREYEQYF. The CDR3 DNA is TGCGCCAGCAGAAGGGAGTACGAGCAGTACTTC.

The chain carries TRBV5-1 and TRBJ2-7; possible D gene TRBD1, 5 bases. V lost 0 bases and J lost 9, with 13 bases in between. The germline gives CDR1 SGHRS, CDR2 YFSETQ. The CDR3 is 13 residues long. The CDR3, as DNA: TGCGCCAGCAGCTTGGCCGGGCAGGGCGGGCAGTACTTC. Residues: CASSLAGQGGQYF.

The chain couples TRBV9 to TRBJ1-2; D is undetermined. Per germline, CDR1 SGDLS and CDR2 YYNGEE. This CDR3 has 15 amino acids. With 0 bases removed from V and 1 base from J, the gap between germline ends came to 10 bases. The CDR3 region has the DNA TGTGCCAGCAGCGTAGTGTCGACGGGTAACTATGGCTACACCTTC. Translated, it gives CASSVVSTGNYGYTF.

The V call is TRBV6-1, the J call TRBJ1-4; D uncertain. CDR1 and CDR2 (germline): MNHNS, SASEGT. CDR3 length: 16 amino acids. The ends were cut back, 4 bases at V and 8 bases at J, with 20 bases in the middle. The CDR3 loop reads CASSGLGGPGFEKLFF. CDR3 sequence (DNA): TGTGCCAGCAGTGGCTTGGGCGGGCCGGGGTTCGAAAAACTGTTTTTT.

The chain recombines TRBV7-9 with TRBJ2-5, with 7 positions matching TRBD1. The J call may not be correct, given that the DNA end is closer to TRBJ2-7. The length of the CDR3 is 12 residues. CDR1 and CDR2 (germline): SEHNR, FQNEAQ (reference sequence). The CDR3 spells CASSQGQFEQYF. CDR3 DNA sequence: TGTGCCAGCAGCCAGGGACAGTTCGAGCAGTACTTC.

The chain links TRBV7-9 to TRBJ1-4; a weak D match, TRBD1 (6 bases). Germline V gives CDR1 SEHNR, CDR2 FQNEAQ (reference sequence). V was trimmed by 1 base and J by 7 bases, leaving 19 bases between them. This CDR3 comprises 17 residues. CDR3 protein: CASSLVISTGQLEKLFF. The CDR3 DNA sequence: TGTGCCAGCAGCTTAGTAATTTCGACAGGCCAACTTGAAAAACTGTTTTTT.

The chain employs TRBV28 and TRBJ1-5; possibly TRBD1 for D (5 bases). The CDR3 consists of 15 residues. CDR1 and CDR2 (germline): MDHEN, SYDVKM. Trimming removed 7 bases from V and 6 bases from J, with 19 bases in between. CDR3 region: CASKGVQGRVQPQHF. CDR3 in DNA: TGTGCCAGCAAAGGGGTGCAGGGCAGGGTTCAGCCCCAGCATTTT.

V is TRBV7-9 and J is TRBJ1-2; D remains unclear. CDR3 length: 13 amino acids. The germline V gene has CDR1 SEHNR and CDR2 FQNEAQ (reference sequence). With 5 bases removed from V and 4 bases from J, the gap between germline ends came to 11 bases. The CDR3 sequence is CASSLRDSYGYTF. As DNA, the CDR3 is TGTGCCAGCAGCCTCCGGGATTCCTATGGCTACACCTTC.

This rearrangement joins TRBV28 to TRBJ2-3; a weak D match, TRBD1 (6 bases). Trimming took 6 bases from V and 12 from J, leaving 13 bases between them. This CDR3 contains 11 residues. CDR1 and CDR2 from the germline V gene are MDHEN and SYDVKM. The CDR3 sequence: CASSQGWAQYF. In DNA form, the CDR3 reads TGTGCCAGCAGCCAGGGGTGGGCCCAGTATTTT. The variable domain in full, with the rest retrieved from reference TRBV28 and TRBJ2-3, is DVKVTQSSRYLVKRTGEKVFLECVQDMDHENMFWYRQDPGLGLRLIYFSYDVKMKEKGDIPEGYSVSREKKERFSLILESASTNQTSMYLCASSQGWAQYFGPGTRLTVL.

This chain joins TRBV5-6 and TRBJ1-1, with 10 bases aligning to TRBD1. J lost 7 bases, V lost 4 bases, and 7 bases had no gene match. The CDR3 totals 14 residues. Germline V gene data show CDR1 as SGHDT and CDR2 as YYEEEE. CDR3 loop: CASSPGDRGVEAFF. The CDR3 bases are TGTGCCAGCAGCCCAGGGGACAGGGGTGTTGAAGCTTTCTTT.

This clone has just one count. The chain joins TRBV28 to TRBJ2-2; 11 bases are shared with TRBD2. The germline gives CDR1 MDHEN, CDR2 SYDVKM. This CDR3 is 16 amino acids long. V gave up 6 bases and J gave up 4 bases; unmatched junction bases: 7. The CDR3 nucleotides are TGTGCCAGCAGCCCGGGACTAGCGGTATCCACCGGGGAGCTGTTTTTT. Encoded protein: CASSPGLAVSTGELFF.

This clone was seen just once. The rearrangement uses TRBV7-9 and TRBJ1-2; D not resolved. Germline loops: CDR1 SEHNR, CDR2 FQNEAQ (reference sequence). There are 13 residues in the CDR3. With 3 bases removed from V and 4 bases from J, the gap between germline ends came to 9 bases. The CDR3 DNA reads TGTGCCAGCAGCTTCGGTCAAGCCTATGGCTACACCTTC. Its protein product is CASSFGQAYGYTF.

Worth noting for this clone: The CDR3 ends on some other residue instead of the conserved phenylalanine or tryptophan, so this is likely a read error. The CDR3 loop is CASTGGPFYEQYL. The CDR3 nucleotides are TGCGCCAGCACCGGGGGACCATTCTACGAGCAGTACCTC. The chain combines TRBV10-2 with TRBJ2-7; tentative D call: TRBD2 (6 bases). CDR3 length: 13 amino acids. The germline V gene has CDR1 WSHSY and CDR2 SAAADI. Trimming removed 7 bases from V and 3 bases from J, with 13 bases in between.

This clone was seen only a few times. The chain combines TRBV28 with TRBJ1-1; possibly TRBD1 for D (6 bases). Germline V gives CDR1 MDHEN, CDR2 SYDVKM. V lost 11 bases and J 9 bases, leaving 19 bases between the germline ends. The CDR3 covers 12 residues. The CDR3 is CASQGGYEQAFF. The CDR3 DNA reads TGTGCCTCACAAGGGGGTTACGAACAAGCTTTCTTT.